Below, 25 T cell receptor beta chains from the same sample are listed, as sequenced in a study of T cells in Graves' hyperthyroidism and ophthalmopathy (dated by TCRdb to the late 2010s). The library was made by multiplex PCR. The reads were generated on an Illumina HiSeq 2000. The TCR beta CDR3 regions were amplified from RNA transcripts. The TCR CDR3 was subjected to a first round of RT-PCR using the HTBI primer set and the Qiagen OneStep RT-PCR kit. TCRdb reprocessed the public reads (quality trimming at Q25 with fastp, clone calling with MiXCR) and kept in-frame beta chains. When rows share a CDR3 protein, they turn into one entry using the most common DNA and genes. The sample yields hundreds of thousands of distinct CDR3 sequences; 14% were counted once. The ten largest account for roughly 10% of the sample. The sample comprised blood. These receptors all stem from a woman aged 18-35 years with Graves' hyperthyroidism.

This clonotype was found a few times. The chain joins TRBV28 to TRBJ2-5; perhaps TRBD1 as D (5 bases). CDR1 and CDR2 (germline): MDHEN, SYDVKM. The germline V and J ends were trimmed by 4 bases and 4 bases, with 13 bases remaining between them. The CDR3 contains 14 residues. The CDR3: CASSSSGLGETQYF. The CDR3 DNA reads TGTGCCAGCAGTTCCTCAGGGCTGGGAGAGACCCAGTACTTC.

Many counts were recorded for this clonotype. The CDR3 here is CASSQGGGSQETQYF. The CDR3 DNA reads TGTGCCAGCAGCCAAGGGGGGGGGTCTCAAGAGACCCAGTACTTC. The rearrangement joins TRBV3-1 to TRBJ2-5; 7 positions agree with TRBD2. This CDR3 has 15 amino acids. Germline V CDR1 and CDR2: LGHDT, YNNKEL (reference sequence). V lost 1 base to trimming and J lost 2 bases; unmatched junction nucleotides: 4.

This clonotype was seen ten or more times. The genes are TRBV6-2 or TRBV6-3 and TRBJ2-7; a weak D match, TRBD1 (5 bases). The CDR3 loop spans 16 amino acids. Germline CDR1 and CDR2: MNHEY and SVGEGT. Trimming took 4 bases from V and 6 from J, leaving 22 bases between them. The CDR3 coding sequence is TGTGCCAGCAGTTTACACCAGGGATTTAGAACTACCGAGCAGTACTTC. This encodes CASSLHQGFRTTEQYF.

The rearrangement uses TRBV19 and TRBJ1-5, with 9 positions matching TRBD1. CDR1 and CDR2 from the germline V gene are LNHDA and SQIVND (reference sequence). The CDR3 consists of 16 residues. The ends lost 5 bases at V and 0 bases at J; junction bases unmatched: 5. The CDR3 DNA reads TGTGCCAGTAGTCGGGACAGGGAATATAGCAATCAGCCCCAGCATTTT. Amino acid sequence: CASSRDREYSNQPQHF.

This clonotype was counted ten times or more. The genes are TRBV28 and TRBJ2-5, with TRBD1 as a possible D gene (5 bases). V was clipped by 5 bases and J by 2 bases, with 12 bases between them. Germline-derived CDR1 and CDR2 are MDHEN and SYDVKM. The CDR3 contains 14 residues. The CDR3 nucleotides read TGTGCCAGCAGTGCCCTACAGGTTCAAGAGACCCAGTACTTC. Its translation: CASSALQVQETQYF. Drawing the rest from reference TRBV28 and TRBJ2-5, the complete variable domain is DVKVTQSSRYLVKRTGEKVFLECVQDMDHENMFWYRQDPGLGLRLIYFSYDVKMKEKGDIPEGYSVSREKKERFSLILESASTNQTSMYLCASSALQVQETQYFGPGTRLLVL.

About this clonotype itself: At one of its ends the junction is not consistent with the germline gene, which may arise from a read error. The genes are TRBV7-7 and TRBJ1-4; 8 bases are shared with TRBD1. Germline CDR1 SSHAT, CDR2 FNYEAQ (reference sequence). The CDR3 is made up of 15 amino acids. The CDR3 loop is CASSPGTGGDEKLFF. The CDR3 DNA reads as TGTGCTAGCAGCCCAGGGACAGGTGGAGATGAAAAACTGTTTTTT.

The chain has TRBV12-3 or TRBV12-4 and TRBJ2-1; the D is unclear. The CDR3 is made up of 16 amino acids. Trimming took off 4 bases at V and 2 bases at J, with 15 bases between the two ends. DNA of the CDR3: TGTGCCAGCAGTTCCCCAGGTGGATTGACCTACAATGAGCAGTTCTTC. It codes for CASSSPGGLTYNEQFF.

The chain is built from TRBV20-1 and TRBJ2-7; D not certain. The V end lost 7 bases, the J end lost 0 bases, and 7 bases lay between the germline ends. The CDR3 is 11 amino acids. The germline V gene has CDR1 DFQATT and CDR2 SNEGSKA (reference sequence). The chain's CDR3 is CSVPRSYEQYF. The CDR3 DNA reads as TGCAGTGTTCCCCGCTCCTACGAGCAGTACTTC.

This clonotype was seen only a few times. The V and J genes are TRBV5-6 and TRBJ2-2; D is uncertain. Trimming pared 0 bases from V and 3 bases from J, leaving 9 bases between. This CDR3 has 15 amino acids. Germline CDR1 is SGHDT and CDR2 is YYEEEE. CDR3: CASSLVTHYTGELFF. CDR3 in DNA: TGTGCCAGCAGCTTGGTCACTCACTACACCGGGGAGCTGTTTTTT.

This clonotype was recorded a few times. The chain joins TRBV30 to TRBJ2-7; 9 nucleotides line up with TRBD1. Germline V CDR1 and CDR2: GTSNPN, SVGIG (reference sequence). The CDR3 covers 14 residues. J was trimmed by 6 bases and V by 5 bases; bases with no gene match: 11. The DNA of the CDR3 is TGTGCCTGGGGGCCCGGGGACAGGGAAGGCGAGCAGTACTTC. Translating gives CAWGPGDREGEQYF.

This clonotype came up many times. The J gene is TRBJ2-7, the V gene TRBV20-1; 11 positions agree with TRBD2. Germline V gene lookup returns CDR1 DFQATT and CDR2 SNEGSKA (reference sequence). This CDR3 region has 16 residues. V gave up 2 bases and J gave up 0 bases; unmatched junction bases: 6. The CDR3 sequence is CSARPGLADYSYEQYF. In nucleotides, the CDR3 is TGCAGTGCTAGACCGGGACTAGCGGATTACTCCTACGAGCAGTACTTC.

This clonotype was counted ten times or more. The CDR3 reads CASSLPRTGLSTDTQYF. The CDR3, as DNA: TGTGCCAGCAGCTTACCCAGGACAGGGCTTAGCACAGATACGCAGTATTTT. The chain joins TRBV7-3 to TRBJ2-3; 8 positions agree with TRBD1. Germline V gives CDR1 SGHTA, CDR2 FQGTGA. Unmatched junction bases numbered 7, after V lost 2 bases and J lost 0 bases. This CDR3 comprises 17 residues.

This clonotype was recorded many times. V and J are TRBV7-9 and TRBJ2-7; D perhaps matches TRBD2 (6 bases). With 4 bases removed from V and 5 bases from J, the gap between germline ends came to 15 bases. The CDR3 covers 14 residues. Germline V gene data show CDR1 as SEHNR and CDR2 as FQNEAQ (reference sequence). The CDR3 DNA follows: TGTGCCAGCAGCTCCCCGGGAGAGAGCGACGAGCAGTACTTC. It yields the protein CASSSPGESDEQYF.

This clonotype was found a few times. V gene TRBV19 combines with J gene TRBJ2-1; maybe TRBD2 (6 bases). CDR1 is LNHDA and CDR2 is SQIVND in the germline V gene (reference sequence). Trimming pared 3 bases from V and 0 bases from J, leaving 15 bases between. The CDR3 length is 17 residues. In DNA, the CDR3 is TGTGCCAGTAGTATCTCCAGGCGGGATAACTCCTACAATGAGCAGTTCTTC. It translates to CASSISRRDNSYNEQFF. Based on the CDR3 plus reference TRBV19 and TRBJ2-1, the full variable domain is DGGITQSPKYLFRKEGQNVTLSCEQNLNHDAMYWYRQDPGQGLRLIYYSQIVNDFQKGDIAEGYSVSREKKESFPLTVTSAQKNPTAFYLCASSISRRDNSYNEQFFGPGTRLTVL.

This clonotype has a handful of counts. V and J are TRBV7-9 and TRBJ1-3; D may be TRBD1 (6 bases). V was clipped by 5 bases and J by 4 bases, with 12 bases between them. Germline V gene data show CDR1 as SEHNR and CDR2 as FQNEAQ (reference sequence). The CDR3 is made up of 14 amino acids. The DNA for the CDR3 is TGTGCCAGCAGCCCAAACAGGGCCGGAAACACCATATATTTT. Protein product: CASSPNRAGNTIYF.

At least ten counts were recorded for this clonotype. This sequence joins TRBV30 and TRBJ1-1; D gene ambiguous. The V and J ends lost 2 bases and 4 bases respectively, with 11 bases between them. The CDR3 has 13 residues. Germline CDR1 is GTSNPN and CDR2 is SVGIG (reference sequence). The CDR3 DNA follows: TGTGCCTGGAGTCACGGGAGGACCACTGAAGCTTTCTTT. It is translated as CAWSHGRTTEAFF.

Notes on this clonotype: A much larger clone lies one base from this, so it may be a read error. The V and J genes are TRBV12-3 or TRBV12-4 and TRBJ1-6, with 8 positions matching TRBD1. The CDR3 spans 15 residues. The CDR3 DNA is TGTGCCAGCAATTTACAGGGGGGATATAATTCACCCCTCCACTTT. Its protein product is CASNLQGGYNSPLHF.

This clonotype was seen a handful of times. This chain's CDR3 is CASSKWEEDTQYF. Here the CDR3 DNA reads TGTGCCAGCAGCAAATGGGAGGAAGATACGCAGTATTTT. The chain links TRBV27 to TRBJ2-3, with D possibly TRBD2 on 6 matching bases. V lost 6 bases to trimming and J lost 5 bases, with 12 bases between them. Germline CDR1 reads MNHEY; CDR2 reads SMNVEV (reference sequence). The CDR3 contains 13 residues.

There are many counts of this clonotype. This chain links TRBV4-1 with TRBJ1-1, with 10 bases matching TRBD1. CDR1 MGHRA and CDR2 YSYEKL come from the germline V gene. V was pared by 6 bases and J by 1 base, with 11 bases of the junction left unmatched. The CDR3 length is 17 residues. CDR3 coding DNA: TGCGCCAGCAGACCGGTGGGACAGGGGTTTAAGAACACTGAAGCTTTCTTT. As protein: CASRPVGQGFKNTEAFF.

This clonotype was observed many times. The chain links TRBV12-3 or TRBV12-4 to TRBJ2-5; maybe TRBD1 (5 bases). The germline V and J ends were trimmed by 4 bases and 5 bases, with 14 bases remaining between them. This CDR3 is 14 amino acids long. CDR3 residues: CASSSIGPGETQYF. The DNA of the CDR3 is TGTGCCAGCAGTTCCATTGGACCAGGGGAGACCCAGTACTTC.

The CDR3 DNA reads as TGCAGCGTTGAATACGGAGACGGGGGAAAAACCGGGGAGCTGTTTTTT. Translated, it gives CSVEYGDGGKTGELFF. This chain uses TRBV29-1 with TRBJ2-2; possibly TRBD2 for D (6 bases). The length of the CDR3 is 16 residues. V was cut by 2 bases and J by 5 bases, with 18 bases left in between. CDR1 and CDR2 (germline): SQVTM, ANQGSEA.

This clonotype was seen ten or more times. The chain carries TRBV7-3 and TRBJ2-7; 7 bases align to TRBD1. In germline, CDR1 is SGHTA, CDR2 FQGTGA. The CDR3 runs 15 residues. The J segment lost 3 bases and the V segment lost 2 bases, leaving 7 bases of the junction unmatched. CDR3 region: CASSLLVGQFYEQYF. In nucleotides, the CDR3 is TGTGCCAGCAGCTTATTGGTGGGACAGTTCTACGAGCAGTACTTC.

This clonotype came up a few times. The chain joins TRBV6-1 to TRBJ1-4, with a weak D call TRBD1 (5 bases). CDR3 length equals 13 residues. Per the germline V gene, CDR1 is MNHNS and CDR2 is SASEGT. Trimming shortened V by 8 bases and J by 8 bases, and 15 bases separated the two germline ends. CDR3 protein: CASWGEVNEKLFF. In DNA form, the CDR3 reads TGTGCCAGCTGGGGGGAGGTAAACGAAAAACTGTTTTTT.

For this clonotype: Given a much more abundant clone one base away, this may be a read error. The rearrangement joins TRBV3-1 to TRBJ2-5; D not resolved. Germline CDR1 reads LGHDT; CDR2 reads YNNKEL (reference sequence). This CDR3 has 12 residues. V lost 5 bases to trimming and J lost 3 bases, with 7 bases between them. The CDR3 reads CASSVGEETQYF. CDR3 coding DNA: TGTGCCAGCAGCGTAGGAGAAGAGACCCAGTACTTC.

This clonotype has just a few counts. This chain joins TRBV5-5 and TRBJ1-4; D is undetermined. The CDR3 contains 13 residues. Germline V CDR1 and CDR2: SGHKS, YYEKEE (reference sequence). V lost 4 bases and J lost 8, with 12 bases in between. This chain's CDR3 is CASSPLTGEKLFF. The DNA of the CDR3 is TGTGCCAGCAGCCCCTTAACGGGGGAAAAACTGTTTTTT.